This T cell receptor beta chain is from a study of blood T cell repertoires in COVID-19. The CDR3 runs 16 residues. Deletions cut 8 bases from V and 5 bases from J, with 24 bases between. Germline CDR1 reads ENHRY; CDR2 reads SYGVKD. Authors' processing steps: Estimates of nucleated cell counts were drawn from the amplification of reference gene primers. Method: immunoSEQ multiplex PCR; TCRdb's copy keeps in-frame clones and lacks some. V and J calls plus clone size are reproduced from that table; the DNA served to infer D and trimming. The table lists hundreds of thousands of clones, less than 90% of them singletons.

The chain recombines TRBV10-3 with TRBJ2-5; D is perhaps TRBD1 (6 bases). Sequencing was performed on peripheral blood. The clonotype was recovered from a woman between 65 and 79 years old with COVID-19, enrolled during active disease. CDR3 loop: CAISPLGTSQEETQYF. CDR3 DNA sequence: TGTGCCATCTCCCCCCTCGGGACATCCCAGGAGGAGACCCAGTACTTC.